These T cell receptor beta chains were read from a single sample in a study of CD8 T cells in ankylosing spondylitis. TCRdb fed the 5' RACE reads into MiXCR, producing one record per CDR3 protein. Of around 770,000 distinct CDR3 sequences in the sample, roughly 10% were seen once. Sequencing input: blood, either unsorted or a sorted T cell fraction (not recorded which). These receptors all come from a male donor with ankylosing spondylitis. Each CDR3 is given with its conserved first and last residue. Each record gives: J gene, clone size, D gene, V gene, CDR3 DNA, CDR3 protein. A D gene is named only where the DNA matches it firmly. Clone size is given for some rows only: seen once, a few or many times, or a class if the clone is expanded.

>TRBJ2-3|few|.|TRBV4-3
TGCGCCAGCAGCCCCTCGGTTGGCCGTCCAGATACGCAGTATTTT
CASSPSVGRPDTQYF
>TRBJ2-7|.|.|TRBV2
TGTGCCAGCATTAAGGAGGATGTGTCCTACGAGCAGTACTTC
CASIKEDVSYEQYF
>TRBJ2-7|few|TRBD1|TRBV7-2
TGTGCCAGCAGCCGGGACAGGGCTCGCGAGCAGTACTTC
CASSRDRAREQYF
>TRBJ2-1|once|TRBD2|TRBV11-2
TGTGCCAGCAGCTTAGACCTAGCGGGGGGACTCTACAATGAGCAGTTCTTC
CASSLDLAGGLYNEQFF
>TRBJ2-5|few|.|TRBV7-9
TGTGCCAGCAGCCCCGCTTTCGCGGAGACCCAGTACTTC
CASSPAFAETQYF
>TRBJ2-4|few|.|TRBV5-1
TGCGCCAGCAAAAGGGATATAGCCAAAAACATTCAGTACTTC
CASKRDIAKNIQYF
>TRBJ2-1|.|.|TRBV28
TGTGCCAGCAGCCCTATGCGGGGCCTCATGTACAATGAGCAGTTCTTC
CASSPMRGLMYNEQFF
>TRBJ2-6|.|.|TRBV20-1
TGCAGTGCTAGTCCAACAGGGATCTCTGGGGCCAACGTCCTGACTTTC
CSASPTGISGANVLTF
>TRBJ2-7|.|.|TRBV5-6
TGTGCCAGCAGCATATTCAGGGGCCACGAGCAGTACTTC
CASSIFRGHEQYF
>TRBJ2-1|.|TRBD2|TRBV6-1
TGTGCCAGCCGAGTTGGCGGGGGATCATCAAATGAGCAGTTCTTC
CASRVGGGSSNEQFF
>TRBJ1-3|many|.|TRBV29-1
TGCAGCGTACTCTCTGGAAACACCATATATTTT
CSVLSGNTIYF
>TRBJ2-5|.|.|TRBV4-2
TGTGCCAGCAGCCAAGATGGGGCTGTCGAGGAGACCCAGTACTTC
CASSQDGAVEETQYF
>TRBJ2-3|many|.|TRBV5-6
TGTGCCAGCAGCTTGGGACCCCGAGGGCCAGATACGCAGTATTTT
CASSLGPRGPDTQYF
>TRBJ2-3|.|TRBD2|TRBV24-1
TGTGCCGCGTCATCTAGCGGGAGATTTTCAGATACGCAGTATTTT
CAASSSGRFSDTQYF
>TRBJ2-2|few|.|TRBV5-5
TGTGCCAGCAGCTTGAGCCCAACAGCGAACACCGGGGAGCTGTTTTTT
CASSLSPTANTGELFF